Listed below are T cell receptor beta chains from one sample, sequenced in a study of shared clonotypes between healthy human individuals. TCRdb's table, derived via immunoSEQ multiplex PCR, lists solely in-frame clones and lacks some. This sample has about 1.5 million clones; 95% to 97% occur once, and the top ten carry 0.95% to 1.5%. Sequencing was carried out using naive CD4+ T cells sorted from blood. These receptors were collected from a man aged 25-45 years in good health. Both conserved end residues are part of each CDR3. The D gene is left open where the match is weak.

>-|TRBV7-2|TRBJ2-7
TGTGCCAGCAGCCTGTCCGTATACGAGCAGTACTTC
CASSLSVYEQYF
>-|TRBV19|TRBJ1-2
TGTGCCAGTAGTCGAAACTACCCAGGGTATGGCTACACCTTC
CASSRNYPGYGYTF
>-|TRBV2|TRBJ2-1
TGTGCCAGCAGTGAGACCTATGAGCAGTTCTTC
CASSETYEQFF
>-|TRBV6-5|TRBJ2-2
TGTGCCAGCAAGGCTTCTCCGAACACCGGGGAGCTGTTTTTT
CASKASPNTGELFF
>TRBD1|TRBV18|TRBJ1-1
TGTGCCAGCTCACCCTTCGAGGGGGCACTGAACACTGAAGCTTTCTTT
CASSPFEGALNTEAFF
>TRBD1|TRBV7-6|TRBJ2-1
TGTGCCAGCAGCGAGGGACAGACTCTCCTCAATGAGCAGTTCTTC
CASSEGQTLLNEQFF
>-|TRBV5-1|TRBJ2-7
TGCGCCAGCAGCCGACGACTAGGAGGGGACGAGCAGTACTTC
CASSRRLGGDEQYF
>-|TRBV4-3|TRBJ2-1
TGCGCCAGCAGCCACCAACAGGGAATTAGCGGCAATGAGCAGTTCTTC
CASSHQQGISGNEQFF
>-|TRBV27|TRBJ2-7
TGTGCCAGCAGTCCGTACAACAGGGTCGTTTTCTACGAGCAGTACTTC
CASSPYNRVVFYEQYF
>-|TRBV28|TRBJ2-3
TGTGCCAGCAGTTTACTACTAGAGAGCACAGATACGCAGTATTTT
CASSLLLESTDTQYF
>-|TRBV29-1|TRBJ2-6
TGCAGCGTTGAGCAGCACTCTGGGGCCAACGTCCTGACTTTC
CSVEQHSGANVLTF
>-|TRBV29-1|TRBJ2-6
TGCAGCGCTGGGGGAGGTGGGGCCAACGTCCTGACTTTC
CSAGGGGANVLTF
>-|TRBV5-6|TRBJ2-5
TGTGCCAGCAGCGCCCGGTTCGACGACGATGACCTAGAGACCCAGTACTTC
CASSARFDDDDLETQYF
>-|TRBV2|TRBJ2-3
TGTGCCAGCAGTGACGGCGGAAGGTCCACAGATACGCAGTATTTT
CASSDGGRSTDTQYF